This T cell receptor (beta chain) was profiled in a study of regulatory T cells in long-lasting Graves disease. Time point here: persistent/refractory GD, antithyroid drugs over 5 years with positive TRAb. Generation of the TCR library employed RNA extracted from PBMCs. This clonotype was recorded many times. Antigen: not known. Arm-PCR with iRepertoire HTBI primers amplified the CDR3 regions for these TCR beta libraries. MiXCR was run by TCRdb on the multiplex PCR reads, yielding one entry per CDR3 protein. The sample holds over 650,000 distinct CDR3 sequences, around 30% seen once. Findings of the study overall: Thyroid tissue went unexamined; only peripheral blood was analyzed. Persistent patients had a count of shared public clonotypes (approximately 3,000) that exceeded that of new patients (around 970).

The receptor was derived from a female donor with Graves disease. The source material was peripheral blood mononuclear cells (PBMCs), sampled when the disease was refractory, from a patient treated with antithyroid drugs.

CDR3 DNA sequence: TGTGCCAGCAGTATCCCGGGACAGGGGGCCTATGGCTACACCTTC. This codes for CASSIPGQGAYGYTF. V is TRBV28 and J is TRBJ1-2; 12 nucleotides match TRBD1. The germline V gene encodes CDR1 MDHEN and CDR2 SYDVKM. V dropped 5 bases and J dropped 4; count of bases not matched to a gene: 5. This CDR3 has 15 residues.